These T cell receptor beta chains were read from a single sample in a study of blood T cells in healthy people across ages. Each CDR3 protein gets one entry after TCRdb re-called the 5' RACE reads with MiXCR. The sample has about 830,000 distinct CDR3 sequences, roughly 60% seen once. Sequenced material: blood. The receptors stem from a man between 25 and 39 years old in good health. CDR3s include the opening cysteine and the closing phenylalanine or tryptophan. D genes are given only for firm matches. The size field is filled for only some rows; it gives once, few, many or a size class.

d_call	v_call	j_call	clone_size	cdr3_aa	cdr3_nt
.	TRBV20-1	TRBJ2-7	once	CSARDEGLYEQYF	TGCAGTGCCAGGGACGAGGGTCTCTACGAGCAGTACTTC
.	TRBV21-1	TRBJ2-7	.	CASTHVSFGAEQYF	TGTGCCAGCACTCACGTTTCATTCGGGGCCGAGCAGTACTTC
TRBD1	TRBV7-2	TRBJ2-5	few	CASSTPGQQKETQYF	TGTGCCAGCAGCACGCCGGGACAGCAAAAAGAGACTCAGTACTTC
.	TRBV20-1	TRBJ1-1	.	CSARENREEAFF	TGCAGTGCTAGAGAAAACAGGGAGGAAGCTTTCTTT
.	TRBV30	TRBJ2-7	.	CAWSVGALSLYEQYF	TGTGCCTGGAGTGTAGGGGCTCTTTCCCTCTACGAGCAGTACTTC
.	TRBV3-1	TRBJ2-7	.	CASSSPRGGRSRAYEQYF	TGTGCCAGCAGCTCCCCCCGAGGAGGTAGATCGAGGGCCTACGAGCAGTACTTC
.	TRBV10-3	TRBJ2-5	.	CAISEMAVVQETQYF	TGTGCCATCAGTGAGATGGCAGTCGTTCAAGAGACCCAGTACTTC
.	TRBV3-1	TRBJ1-5	.	CASSQDVNQPQHF	TGTGCCAGCAGCCAAGATGTCAATCAGCCCCAGCATTTT
.	TRBV15	TRBJ2-7	few	CATEGLYEQYF	TGTGCCACCGAAGGGCTTTACGAGCAGTACTTC
.	TRBV27	TRBJ2-1	.	CASSQENRQGGGQFF	TGTGCCAGCAGCCAAGAAAACAGACAGGGCGGGGGGCAGTTCTTC
.	TRBV7-9	TRBJ2-1	.	CASSFLDYGQFF	TGTGCCAGCAGCTTCCTCGACTATGGGCAGTTCTTC
.	TRBV20-1	TRBJ2-5	.	CSARAKLLANQETQYF	TGCAGTGCTAGAGCGAAATTGCTAGCGAATCAAGAGACCCAGTACTTC
.	TRBV2	TRBJ1-6	.	CASTRDHNSPLHF	TGTGCCAGCACCAGGGACCATAATTCACCCCTCCACTTT
.	TRBV28	TRBJ2-3	few	CASRLPGNTQYF	TGTGCCAGCAGGTTACCGGGAAATACGCAGTATTTT
.	TRBV20-1	TRBJ2-3	.	CSAPQAAGTQYF	TGCAGTGCCCCCCAGGCGGCAGGTACGCAGTATTTT
.	TRBV27	TRBJ2-7	.	CASGQDYYEQYF	TGTGCCAGCGGACAGGACTACTACGAGCAGTACTTC
.	TRBV7-6	TRBJ2-5	.	CASSGLVPGETQYF	TGTGCCAGCAGCGGTCTGGTCCCCGGGGAGACCCAGTACTTC
TRBD2	TRBV9	TRBJ2-3	.	CASSAGLSGRLTDTQYF	TGTGCCAGCAGCGCCGGTCTCAGCGGGAGGTTGACAGATACGCAGTATTTT
.	TRBV12-5	TRBJ2-1	.	CASAPSNTGHEFF	TGTGCTAGTGCACCCTCGAATACAGGGCATGAGTTCTTC
.	TRBV29-1	TRBJ2-7	few	CSAGSWGVSYEQYF	TGCAGCGCTGGGTCGTGGGGGGTGTCCTACGAGCAGTACTTC
TRBD2	TRBV29-1	TRBJ2-1	.	CSAYSGAESYNEQFF	TGCAGCGCTTATAGCGGGGCCGAGTCCTACAATGAGCAGTTCTTC
TRBD1	TRBV5-1	TRBJ1-2	.	CASSLTGTVHGYTF	TGCGCCAGCAGCCTCACCGGGACAGTTCATGGCTACACCTTC
.	TRBV20-1	TRBJ2-5	few	CSARASREETQYF	TGCAGTGCTAGAGCTAGCAGAGAAGAGACCCAGTACTTC
.	TRBV20-1	TRBJ2-1	.	CSARPRGTEQFF	TGCAGTGCTCGACCCAGGGGCACTGAGCAGTTCTTC
TRBD1	TRBV7-2	TRBJ1-4	once	CASSLGQGRWAEKLFF	TGTGCCAGCAGCTTAGGACAGGGGCGGTGGGCTGAAAAACTGTTTTTT
TRBD2	TRBV3-1	TRBJ2-2	.	CASSESGVTGELFF	TGTGCCAGCAGCGAAAGCGGGGTCACCGGGGAGCTGTTTTTT
TRBD1	TRBV10-3	TRBJ2-7	.	CAISKTGRSSYEQYF	TGTGCCATCAGCAAGACAGGGCGAAGCTCCTACGAGCAGTACTTC
.	TRBV12-3/TRBV12-4	TRBJ2-5	.	CASTYANEQYF	TGTGCCAGCACTTATGCGAATGAGCAGTACTTC
TRBD2	TRBV7-2	TRBJ2-5	.	CASSILAEETQYF	TGTGCCAGCAGCATACTAGCGGAAGAGACCCAGTACTTC
.	TRBV5-5	TRBJ2-2	.	CASSLNWDRTTGELFF	TGTGCCAGCAGCTTAAACTGGGACCGGACTACCGGGGAGCTGTTTTTT
TRBD2	TRBV7-7	TRBJ2-5	.	CASSLVAGDQETQYF	TGTGCCAGCAGCTTAGTAGCGGGGGACCAAGAGACCCAGTACTTC
TRBD1	TRBV6-6	TRBJ2-5	once	CASSPGTGLQETQYF	TGTGCCAGCAGTCCCGGGACAGGCCTACAAGAGACCCAGTACTTC
.	TRBV4-3	TRBJ2-3	.	CASSQAGDDTQYF	TGCGCCAGCAGCCAAGCGGGGGATGATACGCAGTATTTT
.	TRBV12-3/TRBV12-4	TRBJ2-1	.	CASSPRGYNEQFF	TGTGCCAGCAGTCCACGTGGTTACAATGAGCAGTTCTTC
.	TRBV2	TRBJ2-1	.	CASSSRQVNEQFF	TGTGCCAGCAGTAGCCGACAAGTTAATGAGCAGTTCTTC
.	TRBV7-9	TRBJ2-1	.	CASSPEIGFWEQFF	TGTGCCAGCAGCCCTGAGATTGGATTTTGGGAGCAGTTCTTC
.	TRBV28	TRBJ2-7	.	CASSFAGAITYEQYF	TGTGCCAGCAGTTTCGCAGGGGCGATCACCTACGAGCAGTACTTC
.	TRBV7-9	TRBJ1-3	.	CASSPWDHLVTIYF	TGTGCCAGCAGCCCCTGGGACCATCTTGTCACCATATATTTT
.	TRBV3-1	TRBJ2-1	.	CASSRGIDRNEQFF	TGTGCCAGCAGTCGCGGGATCGATCGCAATGAGCAGTTCTTC
TRBD2	TRBV9	TRBJ2-2	.	CASSVEAGGAGELFF	TGTGCCAGCAGCGTAGAAGCGGGAGGAGCCGGGGAGCTGTTTTTT
.	TRBV28	TRBJ1-1	.	CASSSQPGVASTEAFF	TGTGCCAGCAGTTCTCAACCAGGGGTAGCGAGCACTGAAGCTTTCTTT
.	TRBV6-2/TRBV6-3	TRBJ2-6	.	CASSSYRAGANVLIF	TGTGCCAGCAGTTCATACAGGGCCGGGGCCAACGTCCTGATTTTC
.	TRBV27	TRBJ2-1	.	CASKGDFGNEQFF	TGTGCCAGCAAAGGGGATTTCGGCAATGAGCAGTTCTTC
.	TRBV29-1	TRBJ2-7	.	CSVALVHRVTYEQYF	TGCAGCGTTGCGTTGGTTCACAGGGTAACCTACGAGCAGTACTTC
.	TRBV12-3/TRBV12-4	TRBJ1-2	.	CASSLTTIWGYTF	TGTGCCAGCAGTTTGACCACAATTTGGGGCTACACCTTC
.	TRBV12-3/TRBV12-4	TRBJ1-2	.	CASSSERFYGYTF	TGTGCCAGCAGTTCAGAAAGATTTTATGGCTACACCTTC
.	TRBV21-1	TRBJ2-6	.	CASSQPQSSGANVLTF	TGTGCCAGCAGCCAACCGCAGAGTTCTGGGGCCAACGTCCTGACTTTC
.	TRBV20-1	TRBJ2-7	.	CSARDRAGTYEQYF	TGCAGTGCTAGAGATAGGGCAGGGACCTACGAGCAGTACTTC
.	TRBV11-3	TRBJ2-1	.	CASSLRDDKEQFF	TGTGCCAGCAGCCTCAGGGATGACAAGGAGCAGTTCTTC
.	TRBV6-5	TRBJ2-3	.	CASSYARGADTQYF	TGTGCCAGCAGTTACGCCAGGGGGGCAGATACGCAGTATTTT
.	TRBV16	TRBJ2-1	.	CASSQLRESHEQFF	TGTGCCAGCAGCCAACTACGGGAGAGCCATGAGCAGTTCTTC
TRBD2	TRBV5-1	TRBJ2-7	.	CASSPTSGGRYEQYF	TGCGCCAGCAGCCCGACTAGCGGAGGGAGGTACGAGCAGTACTTC
.	TRBV6-1	TRBJ1-1	.	CASSESGWEAFF	TGTGCCAGCAGTGAATCTGGGTGGGAAGCTTTCTTT
.	TRBV6-1	TRBJ2-5	.	CASSEFEGPRETQYF	TGTGCCAGCAGTGAATTTGAGGGCCCCCGAGAGACCCAGTACTTC
TRBD2	TRBV20-1	TRBJ2-7	.	CSLAGTSGRSTTIPHYEQYF	TGCAGCCTGGCAGGGACTAGCGGGAGGAGTACCACAATTCCCCATTACGAGCAGTACTTC
.	TRBV29-1	TRBJ2-1	.	CSVNLFDEQFF	TGCAGCGTTAACCTGTTCGATGAGCAGTTCTTC
.	TRBV5-1	TRBJ1-1	.	CASSLGPEAGTEAFF	TGCGCCAGCAGCTTGGGCCCGGAGGCGGGCACTGAAGCTTTCTTT
.	TRBV7-9	TRBJ1-1	.	CASSEDSEAFF	TGTGCCAGCAGCGAGGACAGTGAAGCTTTCTTT